A single sample gave rise to the 28 T cell receptor beta chains below, sequenced in a study of blood T cell repertoires in COVID-19. Method: immunoSEQ multiplex PCR; TCRdb's copy keeps in-frame clones and lacks some. The profile shows around 140,000 clones, approximately 90% of them singletons. What was sequenced was peripheral blood. These TCRs come from a man aged 50-60 years with active or convalescent COVID-19.

The chain carries TRBV24-1 and TRBJ2-3; D unclear. CDR3 length: 14 residues. V was trimmed by 5 bases and J by 2 bases, leaving 10 bases between them. In germline, CDR1 is KGHDR, CDR2 SFDVKD. The CDR3 region is CATSAATATDTQYF. CDR3 DNA: TGTGCCACCAGTGCAGCGACTGCCACAGATACGCAGTATTTT.

The CDR3 reads CASGFTGADTDTQYF. The CDR3 DNA reads TGTGCTAGTGGTTTTACAGGGGCTGACACAGATACGCAGTATTTT. V and J are TRBV12-5 and TRBJ2-3; 7 bases are shared with TRBD1. The CDR3 sequence is 15 residues long. Trimming took 3 bases from V and 2 from J; bases not matched to a gene: 5. Germline-derived CDR1 and CDR2 are LGHNT and FRNRAP.

The genes are TRBV2 and TRBJ2-7; a possible D gene is TRBD1 (6 bases). Trimming removed 7 bases from V and 0 bases from J, with 16 bases in between. The CDR3 spans 15 residues. Germline V gene sequence: CDR1 SNHLY, CDR2 FYNNEI. In DNA form, the CDR3 reads TGTGCCAGCATTACAGGGCAGCAGTACTCCTACGAGCAGTACTTC. It codes for CASITGQQYSYEQYF.

The V call is TRBV5-1, the J call TRBJ1-1, with D possibly TRBD1 on 6 matching bases. The CDR3 runs 16 residues. Germline V lookup: CDR1 SGHRS, CDR2 YFSETQ. Trimming took off 0 bases at V and 2 bases at J, with 14 bases between the two ends. In DNA form, the CDR3 reads TGCGCCAGCAGCTTGGGGCCTCAGGGGAGAAACACTGAAGCTTTCTTT. As protein: CASSLGPQGRNTEAFF.

The chain employs TRBV29-1 and TRBJ1-4, with D possibly matching TRBD1 (6 bases). Germline lookup yields CDR1 SQVTM and CDR2 ANQGSEA. V was cut by 0 bases and J by 5 bases, with 13 bases left in between. This CDR3 has 15 residues. In DNA, the CDR3 is TGCAGCGTTGAAGATCGGGGCAGGGGAAATGAAAAACTGTTTTTT. It yields the protein CSVEDRGRGNEKLFF.

This clone was observed once. The V call is TRBV7-8, the J call TRBJ2-2; 8 bases line up with TRBD2. The V gene end was trimmed by 5 bases and the J gene end by 2 bases; junction bases not matched to a gene: 4. Germline CDR1 reads SGHVS; CDR2 reads FQNEAQ. The CDR3 is 15 amino acids. The CDR3 sequence: CASSLWTSNTGELFF. CDR3 sequence (DNA): TGTGCCAGCAGCCTTTGGACTAGCAACACCGGGGAGCTGTTTTTT.

The chain couples TRBV12-5 to TRBJ1-3, with D maybe TRBD1 (6 bases). CDR3 length: 15 residues. CDR1 is LGHNT, CDR2 FRNRAP, per germline. Trimming removed 0 bases from V and 7 bases from J, with 13 bases in between. CDR3 sequence reads: CASGLVPVRGNTIYF. The CDR3 bases are TGTGCTAGTGGTTTGGTACCAGTCAGGGGTAACACCATATATTTT.

V usage is TRBV9 and J usage is TRBJ2-6; D perhaps matches TRBD1 (5 bases). V lost 5 bases, J lost 0 bases, and 15 bases lay in between. Germline CDR1 reads SGDLS; CDR2 reads YYNGEE. CDR3 length: 17 amino acids. CDR3 residues: CASSLGPWGSGANVLTF. The CDR3 coding sequence is TGTGCCAGCAGTCTGGGGCCTTGGGGCTCTGGGGCCAACGTCCTGACTTTC.

The chain is built from TRBV19 and TRBJ1-2; D might be TRBD1 (6 bases). CDR3 length equals 16 residues. The germline CDR1 and CDR2 sequences are LNHDA and SQIVND (reference sequence). V was cut by 6 bases and J by 5 bases, with 22 bases left in between. Here the CDR3 DNA reads TGTGCCAGTAGAAGAAGTCAGGGGCCACTTGTTTATGGCTACACCTTC. Translated: CASRRSQGPLVYGYTF.

The chain has TRBV25-1 and TRBJ2-3, with a weak D call TRBD2 (5 bases). CDR1 is MGHDK, CDR2 SYGVNS, per germline. The CDR3 spans 13 residues. Between the trimmed V and J ends, which lost 6 bases and 3 bases, there was a span of 10 bases. CDR3 amino acids: CASSGLGTDTQYF. CDR3 nucleotide sequence: TGTGCCAGCAGCGGACTGGGAACAGATACGCAGTATTTT.

The CDR3 nucleotides are TGTGCCAGCAGCCCGACAGATAATAATTCACCCCTCCACTTT. It translates to CASSPTDNNSPLHF. This sequence joins TRBV7-2 and TRBJ1-6, with a weak D call TRBD1 (5 bases). Deletions cut 5 bases from V and 5 bases from J, with 10 bases between. Germline CDR1 SGHTA, CDR2 FQGNSA. The CDR3 consists of 14 residues. Full variable domain (missing parts from reference TRBV7-2 and TRBJ1-6): GAGVSQSPSNKVTEKGKDVELRCDPISGHTALYWYRQSLGQGLEFLIYFQGNSAPDKSGLPSDRFSAERTGGSVSTLTIQRTQQEDSAVYLCASSPTDNNSPLHFGNGTRLTVT.

The chain uses TRBV24-1 and TRBJ1-1, with 10 bases identical to TRBD1. V lost 2 bases and J lost 1; bases outside the gene matches: 3. The CDR3 loop spans 16 amino acids. Germline CDR1 is KGHDR and CDR2 is SFDVKD. The CDR3 DNA reads as TGTGCCACCAGTGATTCCAGGACAGGGGGGAACACTGAAGCTTTCTTT. Translating it yields CATSDSRTGGNTEAFF.

This clone was detected only once. The rearrangement joins TRBV11-3 to TRBJ2-3; 7 nucleotides align to TRBD1. Germline trimming cut 3 bases from V and 2 bases from J; bases unmatched to any gene: 5. The CDR3 runs to 15 residues. Germline V gene lookup returns CDR1 SGHNT and CDR2 YENEEA. The CDR3 protein is CASSLRQGPTDTQYF. Here the CDR3 DNA reads TGTGCCAGCAGCTTGCGACAGGGCCCCACAGATACGCAGTATTTT.

V gene TRBV6-6 combines with J gene TRBJ1-4, with D perhaps matching TRBD1 (6 bases). Trimming removed 5 bases at V and 7 bases at J, with 17 bases between. CDR3 length: 15 residues. Germline CDR1 and CDR2: MNHNY and SVGAGI (reference sequence). The CDR3 DNA follows: TGTGCCAGCAGTCCCGTCTCAGGGGCGGCTGAAAAACTGTTTTTT. Amino acid sequence: CASSPVSGAAEKLFF.

The CDR3 nucleotides read TGCGCCAGCAGCCGGGACAAAACTAACTATGGCTACACCTTC. Translating gives CASSRDKTNYGYTF. This chain links TRBV4-3 with TRBJ1-2; TRBD1 is a possible D gene (6 bases). Germline assignment: CDR1 LGHNA and CDR2 YSLEER. The CDR3 runs to 14 residues. V lost 4 bases to trimming and J lost 0 bases, with 9 bases between them.

The chain recombines TRBV3-1 (or the pseudogene TRBV3-2) with TRBJ2-1; perhaps TRBD1 as D (5 bases). The CDR3 loop spans 11 amino acids. The V end was cut by 3 bases, the J end by 8 bases, with 5 bases between. The germline gives CDR1 LGHDT, CDR2 YNNKEL (reference sequence). The CDR3 reads CASSQGHEQFF. In DNA, the CDR3 is TGTGCCAGCAGCCAGGGGCATGAGCAGTTCTTC.

There are many counts of this clone. V usage is TRBV30 and J usage is TRBJ1-5; D perhaps matches TRBD1 (6 bases). Trimming removed 3 bases from V and 2 bases from J, with 14 bases in between. From germline, CDR1 is GTSNPN and CDR2 SVGIG (reference sequence). This CDR3 spans 15 amino acids. CDR3: CAWRVTGSGNQPQHF. The CDR3 coding sequence is TGTGCCTGGAGGGTCACAGGGAGTGGCAATCAGCCCCAGCATTTT.

The chain couples TRBV5-1 to TRBJ2-3, with 8 nucleotides matching TRBD2. The germline gives CDR1 SGHRS, CDR2 YFSETQ. This CDR3 comprises 13 residues. The V and J ends lost 7 bases and 5 bases, in that order; junction bases with no gene match: 6. The CDR3 DNA reads as TGCGCCAGCCAAGCCGGGAGGGGAGATACGCAGTATTTT. The encoded protein is CASQAGRGDTQYF.

This rearrangement joins TRBV19 to TRBJ1-5; 7 positions match TRBD1. The CDR3 contains 16 residues. Germline trimming cut 3 bases from V and 1 base from J; bases unmatched to any gene: 6. The germline V gene encodes CDR1 LNHDA and CDR2 SQIVND (reference sequence). The DNA for the CDR3 is TGTGCCAGTAGTATGCACAGGGGTGGGAGCAATCAGCCCCAGCATTTT. Translating gives CASSMHRGGSNQPQHF.

This clone appeared once. V gene TRBV7-8 combines with J gene TRBJ2-5; TRBD1 matches 10 bases. The length of the CDR3 is 15 residues. Losses at the gene ends were 5 bases for V and 3 bases for J; bases not matched to a gene: 6. Germline V lookup: CDR1 SGHVS, CDR2 FQNEAQ. CDR3 region: CASSPDRGPEETQYF. The CDR3 DNA reads as TGTGCCAGCAGCCCAGACAGGGGGCCGGAAGAGACCCAGTACTTC.

J is TRBJ2-1 and V is TRBV29-1; 8 positions match TRBD2. The germline CDR1 and CDR2 sequences are SQVTM and ANQGSEA. This CDR3 region has 15 residues. After removal of 1 base from V and 5 bases from J, the junction contained 7 bases not matched to a gene. The DNA of the CDR3 is TGCAGCGTTGAAGGCCGGCTAGCGGGCGACAATGAGCAGTTCTTC. Translating gives CSVEGRLAGDNEQFF.

The J gene is TRBJ1-4, the V gene TRBV5-1; D is uncertain. Germline loops: CDR1 SGHRS, CDR2 YFSETQ. Between the trimmed V and J ends, which lost 6 bases and 0 bases, there was a span of 12 bases. The CDR3 totals 15 residues. The CDR3 loop is CASTVEGSTNEKLFF. CDR3 in DNA: TGCGCCAGCACCGTCGAGGGATCAACTAATGAAAAACTGTTTTTT.

The chain employs TRBV18 and TRBJ2-7, with 10 positions matching TRBD1. The CDR3 runs 15 residues. The trim removed 4 bases at V and 5 bases at J, leaving 8 bases unmatched. CDR1 and CDR2 from the germline V gene are KGHSH and LQKENI. This CDR3 is CASSQDPGQGHEQYF. CDR3 nucleotides: TGTGCCAGCTCACAGGACCCGGGACAGGGGCACGAGCAGTACTTC.

The rearrangement joins TRBV7-9 to TRBJ1-4, with D unresolved. CDR1 is SEHNR and CDR2 is FQNEAQ in the germline V gene (reference sequence). The CDR3 is 12 residues long. V dropped 5 bases and J dropped 5 bases, with 6 bases sitting between them. The CDR3 coding sequence is TGTGCCAGCAGCCGAGCGAATGAAAAACTGTTTTTT. It is translated as CASSRANEKLFF.

The chain employs TRBV4-1 and TRBJ2-3, with 7 bases lining up with TRBD1. CDR1 MGHRA and CDR2 YSYEKL come from the germline V gene. This CDR3 region has 14 residues. The V segment lost 2 bases and the J segment 8 bases; nucleotides outside the gene matches: 7. The CDR3 DNA sequence: TGCGCCAGCAGCCAACCTCAGGGGGTAGGTACGCAGTATTTT. Its translation is CASSQPQGVGTQYF.

The J gene is TRBJ1-3, the V gene TRBV6-1, with D possibly being TRBD1 (6 bases). V was clipped by 2 bases and J by 2 bases, with 13 bases between them. CDR1 MNHNS and CDR2 SASEGT come from the germline V gene. The CDR3 is made up of 16 amino acids. The CDR3 bases are TGTGCCAGCAGTGAACCAGGGGCTCAAGCTGGAAACACCATATATTTT. It is translated as CASSEPGAQAGNTIYF.

In nucleotides, the CDR3 is TGTGCCAGCAGCTTCTACAGGGGAGATGGCTACACCTTC. Amino acids: CASSFYRGDGYTF. V usage is TRBV5-4 and J usage is TRBJ1-2; 7 positions agree with TRBD1. The CDR3 is 13 amino acids. Germline V gene sequence: CDR1 SGHNT, CDR2 YYREEE (reference sequence). V lost 2 bases to trimming and J lost 6 bases; unmatched junction nucleotides: 4.

This rearrangement joins TRBV6-1 to TRBJ1-2, with 7 bases identical to TRBD1. CDR3 size: 17 residues. V was clipped by 2 bases and J by 0 bases; unmatched bases: 9. Germline lookup yields CDR1 MNHNS and CDR2 SASEGT. CDR3 region: CASSEWGSTGTNYGYTF. CDR3 sequence (DNA): TGTGCCAGCAGTGAATGGGGATCGACAGGGACTAACTATGGCTACACCTTC.